One sample yielded the 27 T cell receptor beta chains listed below, sequenced in a study of cytomegalovirus exposure and HLA in healthy donors. The study ran its PCR with 60 Vbeta and 13 Jbeta primers. Some clones are missing from TCRdb's copy, which holds only in-frame ones; the method was immunoSEQ multiplex PCR. The table lists some 180,000 clones, roughly four fifths of them singletons, with 1.5% to 2% in the top ten. The sample consisted of PBMCs. These receptor sequences come from a man aged 25-45 years in good health and CMV-seronegative.

This chain connects TRBV5-1 to TRBJ2-7; TRBD1 agrees at 10 bases. Trimming at V came to 1 base and at J to 5 bases, leaving 6 bases not matched to a gene. CDR1 is SGHRS, CDR2 YFSETQ, per germline. The CDR3 is 15 residues long. The CDR3 DNA is TGCGCCAGCAGCTTGCAGGGACAGGGGTTCGACGAGCAGTACTTC. It encodes CASSLQGQGFDEQYF.

This clone was seen just once. V is TRBV18 and J is TRBJ2-1; possibly TRBD1 for D (5 bases). The CDR3 sequence is 14 residues long. Germline-derived CDR1 and CDR2 are KGHSH and LQKENI. V was clipped by 3 bases and J by 3 bases, with 9 bases between them. CDR3 residues: CASSPPGYYNEQFF. DNA for the CDR3: TGTGCCAGCTCACCGCCAGGGTACTACAATGAGCAGTTCTTC.

The gene calls are TRBV7-9 and TRBJ1-6; D might be TRBD1 (6 bases). The CDR3 is made up of 14 amino acids. V lost 5 bases and J 5 bases, leaving 10 bases between the germline ends. In germline, CDR1 is SEHNR, CDR2 FQNEAQ (reference sequence). The chain's CDR3 is CASSGTSNNSPLHF. The CDR3 DNA sequence: TGTGCCAGCAGCGGGACATCTAATAATTCACCCCTCCACTTT.

The V gene is TRBV5-1, the J gene TRBJ1-6; D is possibly TRBD1 (5 bases). Germline-derived CDR1 and CDR2 are SGHRS and YFSETQ. The CDR3 runs 14 residues. V was trimmed by 0 bases and J by 10 bases, leaving 11 bases between them. DNA for the CDR3: TGCGCCAGCAGCTTGGCAGGGTTAGGATCACCCCTCCACTTT. Its protein is CASSLAGLGSPLHF.

The V call is TRBV4-2, the J call TRBJ2-7, with D possibly being TRBD2 (5 bases). The CDR3 runs 16 residues. Per germline, CDR1 LGHNA and CDR2 YNFKEQ. V was pared by 0 bases and J by 5 bases, with 17 bases between. The CDR3 here is CASSQDTNSGSNEQYF. CDR3 in DNA: TGTGCCAGCAGCCAAGACACAAACAGCGGCAGCAACGAGCAGTACTTC.

The genes are TRBV28 and TRBJ2-3, with TRBD2 matching over 7 bases. J gave up 7 bases and V 6 bases, and 1 base lay outside the gene matches. Germline loops: CDR1 MDHEN, CDR2 SYDVKM. This CDR3 has 11 residues. This CDR3 reads CASRGGNTQYF. The CDR3 region has the DNA TGTGCCAGCAGGGGGGGGAATACGCAGTATTTT.

The chain carries TRBV2 and TRBJ2-5; TRBD2 agrees at 8 bases. In germline, CDR1 is SNHLY, CDR2 FYNNEI. The junction had 9 bases not matched to a gene; V was cut back by 4 bases and J by 5 bases. The CDR3 runs 15 residues. Here the CDR3 reads CASSAAGGAWETQYF. The CDR3 DNA follows: TGTGCCAGCAGTGCGGCGGGGGGCGCGTGGGAGACCCAGTACTTC.

The chain couples TRBV14 to TRBJ2-7; 8 bases agree with TRBD1. The V gene end was trimmed by 6 bases and the J gene end by 0 bases; junction bases not matched to a gene: 1. The germline CDR1 and CDR2 sequences are SGHDN and FVKESK. There are 13 residues in the CDR3. The chain's CDR3 is CASRDRASYEQYF. The CDR3, as DNA: TGTGCCAGCAGGGACAGGGCCTCCTACGAGCAGTACTTC.

V usage is TRBV7-9 and J usage is TRBJ2-2; D perhaps matches TRBD2 (7 bases). Germline-derived CDR1 and CDR2 are SEHNR and FQNEAQ (reference sequence). V lost 6 bases to trimming and J lost 3 bases, with 14 bases between them. The length of the CDR3 is 15 residues. CDR3 amino acids: CASRQKGGDTGELFF. DNA of the CDR3: TGTGCCAGCAGACAAAAGGGGGGGGACACCGGGGAGCTGTTTTTT.

This clone was seen only a few times. The gene calls are TRBV5-1 and TRBJ2-1, with TRBD2 matching over 8 bases. J lost 8 bases, V lost 0 bases, and 10 bases had no gene match. The germline V gene has CDR1 SGHRS and CDR2 YFSETQ. CDR3 length: 16 residues. CDR3 loop: CASSLAGGVVRDEQFF. The CDR3 region has the DNA TGCGCCAGCAGCTTGGCGGGGGGGGTGGTTCGAGATGAGCAGTTCTTC.

The V gene is TRBV5-4, the J gene TRBJ1-3; 8 nucleotides line up with TRBD1. V trimming: 4 bases; J trimming: 2 bases; junction bases outside the gene matches: 2. The CDR3 covers 14 residues. CDR1 and CDR2 from the germline V gene are SGHNT and YYREEE (reference sequence). Written as DNA, the CDR3 is TGTGCCAGCAGCCTGACAGGGGCTGGAAACACCATATATTTT. Its protein is CASSLTGAGNTIYF.

This sequence joins TRBV25-1 and TRBJ1-4; 11 nucleotides match TRBD1. V dropped 8 bases and J dropped 4; count of bases not matched to a gene: 3. Germline CDR1 reads MGHDK; CDR2 reads SYGVNS. The CDR3 has 14 residues. This CDR3 reads CASGGTGGNEKLFF. CDR3 sequence (DNA): TGTGCCAGCGGGGGGACAGGGGGTAATGAAAAACTGTTTTTT.

This clone was seen only a few times. The chain couples TRBV5-5 to TRBJ2-2; TRBD2 matches 13 bases. V was pared by 2 bases and J by 4 bases, with 14 bases of the junction left unmatched. CDR1 is SGHKS, CDR2 YYEKEE, per germline (reference sequence). The CDR3 runs 20 residues. The CDR3 DNA sequence: TGTGCCAGCAGCTTCGCGGGTGGACTAGCGGGAGTCTGGGGCACCGGGGAGCTGTTTTTT. As protein: CASSFAGGLAGVWGTGELFF.

This clone occurred a few times. The chain combines TRBV27 with TRBJ2-3; no definite D call. The CDR3 is 12 residues long. Trimming stripped 2 bases from V and 4 bases from J, with 4 bases between. Germline CDR1 and CDR2: MNHEY and SMNVEV (reference sequence). The CDR3 coding sequence is TGTGCCAGCAGTTTACCAGCAGATACGCAGTATTTT. Translated, it gives CASSLPADTQYF.

V and J are TRBV4-1 and TRBJ1-5; D gene uncertain. CDR1 and CDR2 (germline): MGHRA, YSYEKL. With 2 bases removed from V and 4 bases from J, the gap between germline ends came to 12 bases. The CDR3 length is 15 residues. CDR3: CASSQSGSQNQPQHF. The CDR3 DNA sequence: TGCGCCAGCAGCCAATCCGGGTCACAAAATCAGCCCCAGCATTTT.

The V and J genes are TRBV2 and TRBJ2-1; 7 bases are a match to TRBD2. Per the germline V gene, CDR1 is SNHLY and CDR2 is FYNNEI. The length of the CDR3 is 15 residues. V lost 3 bases to trimming and J lost 3 bases; unmatched junction nucleotides: 5. The CDR3 DNA is TGTGCCAGCAGTGATTCTAGCGGAGGCTACAATGAGCAGTTCTTC. Its protein is CASSDSSGGYNEQFF.

This chain connects TRBV27 to TRBJ1-2; 8 bases agree with TRBD1. CDR3 size: 14 residues. With V trimmed by 5 bases and J by 6 bases, 8 bases remained unmatched. Germline lookup yields CDR1 MNHEY and CDR2 SMNVEV (reference sequence). The chain's CDR3 is CASSPYRGEDGYTF. The CDR3 nucleotides read TGTGCCAGCAGTCCATACAGGGGGGAGGATGGCTACACCTTC.

This chain joins TRBV27 and TRBJ2-7; TRBD2 aligns across 11 bases. With V trimmed by 3 bases and J by 2 bases, 3 bases remained unmatched. Germline assignment: CDR1 MNHEY and CDR2 SMNVEV (reference sequence). The CDR3 has 15 amino acids. The CDR3 sequence is CASSFGLAGTYEQYF. The DNA of the CDR3 is TGTGCCAGCAGTTTCGGACTAGCGGGTACCTACGAGCAGTACTTC.

This rearrangement joins TRBV2 to TRBJ2-7; TRBD2 aligns across 10 bases. Germline CDR1 SNHLY, CDR2 FYNNEI. The CDR3 extends over 16 amino acids. After removal of 6 bases from V and 7 bases from J, the junction contained 15 bases not matched to a gene. The CDR3 loop is CASRGVGTSVGREQYF. The CDR3 nucleotides read TGTGCCAGCAGGGGGGTTGGGACTAGCGTCGGAAGGGAGCAGTACTTC.

The chain links TRBV2 to TRBJ2-7; 10 positions agree with TRBD1. V lost 8 bases to trimming and J lost 5 bases; unmatched junction nucleotides: 6. Germline CDR1 is SNHLY and CDR2 is FYNNEI. This CDR3 has 13 residues. Here the CDR3 reads CASGDRGPHEQYF. CDR3 sequence (DNA): TGTGCCAGCGGCGACAGGGGGCCCCACGAGCAGTACTTC.

The V call is TRBV5-1, the J call TRBJ2-7; 10 bases fit TRBD2. This CDR3 region has 16 residues. Per the germline V gene, CDR1 is SGHRS and CDR2 is YFSETQ. J gave up 4 bases and V 4 bases, and 11 bases lay outside the gene matches. The CDR3 loop reads CASSIGAGLAVYEQYF. The DNA of the CDR3 is TGCGCCAGCAGCATTGGCGCAGGACTAGCGGTTTACGAGCAGTACTTC. The whole variable domain, filled in from reference TRBV5-1 and TRBJ2-7, reads KAGVTQTPRYLIKTRGQQVTLSCSPISGHRSVSWYQQTPGQGLQFLFEYFSETQRNKGNFPGRFSGRQFSNSRSEMNVSTLELGDSALYLCASSIGAGLAVYEQYFGPGTRLTVT.

CDR3 residues: CASRKTLSSYNSPLHF. For the CDR3, the DNA is TGTGCCAGCAGAAAGACATTGAGCTCCTATAATTCACCCCTCCACTTT. The chain joins TRBV28 to TRBJ1-6; D call uncertain. The length of the CDR3 is 16 residues. The germline CDR1 and CDR2 sequences are MDHEN and SYDVKM. With 6 bases removed from V and 0 bases from J, the gap between germline ends came to 12 bases.

The chain carries TRBV5-1 and TRBJ2-1; D is possibly TRBD1 (6 bases). Germline lookup yields CDR1 SGHRS and CDR2 YFSETQ. The CDR3 consists of 14 residues. Trimming left V 3 bases short and J 10 bases short, with 17 bases between. The CDR3 here is CASSSLGQGNEQFF. Written as DNA, the CDR3 is TGCGCCAGCAGCTCCCTTGGCCAGGGGAACGAGCAGTTCTTC.

This clone showed up just a few times. V gene TRBV5-1 combines with J gene TRBJ2-1; a possible D gene is TRBD1 (6 bases). V shed 4 bases and J shed 0 bases, with 11 bases lying between them. Germline values: CDR1 SGHRS, CDR2 YFSETQ. This CDR3 comprises 15 residues. The CDR3 loop reads CASSLGDTSYNEQFF. CDR3 DNA: TGCGCCAGCAGCCTGGGGGACACCTCCTACAATGAGCAGTTCTTC.

CDR3 nucleotides: TGTGCCAGCAGGGGGCCTCGGGAGCAGTACTTC. Its protein product is CASRGPREQYF. The J gene is TRBJ2-5, the V gene TRBV6-5; D is possibly TRBD2 (6 bases). Germline V CDR1 and CDR2: MNHEY, SVGAGI. The CDR3 runs to 11 residues. Trimming took 6 bases from V and 11 from J, leaving 13 bases between them.

The sample holds one count of this clone. V is TRBV4-2 and J is TRBJ2-7, with 13 positions matching TRBD2. The CDR3 runs to 18 residues. With 1 base clipped from V and 5 bases from J, the junction kept 11 bases outside the gene matches. Per germline, CDR1 LGHNA and CDR2 YNFKEQ. Here the CDR3 reads CASSQAAVGLAGVDEQYF. DNA of the CDR3: TGTGCCAGCAGCCAAGCCGCCGTCGGACTAGCGGGAGTTGACGAGCAGTACTTC.

J is TRBJ2-1 and V is TRBV2; 8 nucleotides match TRBD2. The CDR3 is 14 residues long. CDR1 is SNHLY, CDR2 FYNNEI, per germline. J lost 9 bases, V lost 6 bases, and 10 bases had no gene match. This CDR3 is CASRPGTSGREQFF. The CDR3 DNA follows: TGTGCCAGCAGGCCCGGGACTAGTGGTCGTGAGCAGTTCTTC.